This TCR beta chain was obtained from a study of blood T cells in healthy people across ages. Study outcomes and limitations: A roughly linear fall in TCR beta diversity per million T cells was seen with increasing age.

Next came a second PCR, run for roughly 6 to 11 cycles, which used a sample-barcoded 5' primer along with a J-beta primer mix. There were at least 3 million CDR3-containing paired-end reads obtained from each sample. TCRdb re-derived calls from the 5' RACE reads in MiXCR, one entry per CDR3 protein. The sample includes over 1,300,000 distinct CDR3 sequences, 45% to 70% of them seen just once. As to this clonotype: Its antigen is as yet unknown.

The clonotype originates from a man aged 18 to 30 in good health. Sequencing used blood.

Here the CDR3 DNA reads TGTGCCACCAGTGGAATGCCGGCCTCTGGGGCCAACGTCCTGACTTTC. This encodes CATSGMPASGANVLTF. J is TRBJ2-6 and V is TRBV24-1; D is unclear. The CDR3 loop spans 16 amino acids. Germline V CDR1 and CDR2: KGHDR, SFDVKD. V lost 5 bases to trimming and J lost 0 bases, with 10 bases between them.